This T cell receptor (beta chain) appears in the sequencing data of a study of blood T cell repertoires in COVID-19. The protocol was immunoSEQ multiplex PCR, while the TCRdb copy is restricted to in-frame clones and leaves out a portion. This table has some 260,000 clones, 60% to 75% appearing once. The specimen sequenced was peripheral blood. The source is a woman of 80 years or more with acute or convalescent COVID-19.

CDR3 residues: CATSDTGEETQYF. The CDR3 DNA reads TGTGCCACCAGTGACACGGGAGAAGAGACCCAGTACTTC. This chain joins TRBV24-1 and TRBJ2-5, with TRBD2 as a possible D gene (6 bases). The V and J ends lost 4 bases and 3 bases respectively, with 8 bases between them. CDR1 is KGHDR and CDR2 is SFDVKD in the germline V gene. The CDR3 length is 13 residues.